This TCR beta chain emerged from a study of shared clonotypes between healthy human individuals. Study outcomes and limitations: A few donors had about 5% of their naive CD4 clonotypes in common. Read depth was anticipated to influence clonotype sharing among donors.

In the original analysis: Sequence data from immunoSEQ were junction-only and lacked quality scores; consequently, filtering differed. TCRdb's copy holds only in-frame clones and misses some; the assay was immunoSEQ multiplex PCR. The V and J calls and the clone size are those of that table, but D and trimming were determined from the DNA. The sample has about 2.1 million clones, 90% to 95% seen once; the top ten hold 1.5% to 2%. The CDR3 extends over 12 amino acids. Germline V gene lookup returns CDR1 SEHNR and CDR2 FQNEAQ (reference sequence). V gave up 1 base and J gave up 16 bases; unmatched junction bases: 7. Positive CCR7 selection of CD45RO-negative cells yielded the naive CD8 cells, and terminally differentiated effector memory CD45RA+ cells were excluded. Concerning this clone itself: The antigen remains undetermined.

The origin of this receptor is a man younger than 30 in good health. Some clones in this sample may be carry-over from other donors' samples. The rearrangement links TRBV7-9 to TRBJ2-1; 7 nucleotides agree with TRBD2. Sequencing was performed on naive CD8+ T cells from PBMCs. The CDR3 DNA follows: TGTGCCAGCAGCTTAGGGACTAGTTTTCGATTCTTC. As protein: CASSLGTSFRFF.